The 8 T cell receptor beta chains in this list originate from one sample, sequenced in a study of blood T cells in healthy people across ages. Combining a sample-barcoded 5' primer with a J-beta primer mix, a second PCR ran for roughly 7 to 12 cycles. TCRdb itself ran the 5' RACE reads through MiXCR, one entry per CDR3 protein. Here the sample spans a few hundred thousand distinct CDR3 sequences, about 27% being singletons. The sample also formed part of further work on T cells of mothers and their children.

The specimen was blood. These receptors all stem from a boy between 2 and 10 years old in good health.

This clonotype was observed at least ten times. This sequence joins TRBV4-2 and TRBJ2-3; unclear D gene. Trimming took off 0 bases at V and 14 bases at J, with 15 bases between the two ends. This CDR3 contains 13 residues. Germline values: CDR1 LGHNA, CDR2 YNFKEQ. The CDR3: CASSQEQHYRRYF. The CDR3 DNA reads TGTGCCAGCAGCCAAGAGCAGCACTACCGGAGGTATTTT.

This clonotype was counted between two and nine times. V and J are TRBV15 and TRBJ2-5; 8 nucleotides line up with TRBD2. The tail of the sequence fits TRBJ2-7 better, so the J call may be wrong. Germline CDR1 reads LNHNV; CDR2 reads YYDKDF (reference sequence). This CDR3 comprises 18 residues. For the CDR3, the DNA is TGTGCCACCAGCAGAGATCCTCAACAAGCGGGAGTGACCTACGAGCAGTACTTC. It encodes CATSRDPQQAGVTYEQYF.

In its sample, this clonotype was seen a few times. The chain combines TRBV9 with TRBJ2-1; D gene ambiguous. Germline V gene lookup returns CDR1 SGDLS and CDR2 YYNGEE. V gave up 6 bases and J gave up 7 bases, with 11 bases separating them. The length of the CDR3 is 12 residues. CDR3 DNA sequence: TGTGCCAGCAACGAAGGGCGAAATGAGCAGTTCTTC. Translating gives CASNEGRNEQFF.

CDR3 coding DNA: TGCAGTGCTAGAGATGGTGTAGGGGGCACGGGGCATGAGCAGTTCTTC. Protein sequence: CSARDGVGGTGHEQFF. The chain uses TRBV20-1 and TRBJ2-1, with 7 positions matching TRBD1. The trim removed 0 bases at V and 8 bases at J, leaving 13 bases unmatched. Germline lookup yields CDR1 DFQATT and CDR2 SNEGSKA (reference sequence). CDR3 size: 16 residues.

This clonotype was picked up a small number of times. The rearrangement joins TRBV15 to TRBJ2-5; TRBD2 aligns across 9 bases. This CDR3 has 16 residues. J lost 2 bases, V lost 0 bases, and 4 bases had no gene match. Per germline, CDR1 LNHNV and CDR2 YYDKDF (reference sequence). The CDR3 region has the DNA TGTGCCACCAGCAGAGATCCAGCGGGGGGACAAGAGACCCAGTACTTC. Translation gives CATSRDPAGGQETQYF.

The sample holds a few counts of this clonotype. The junction differs from germline at one of its ends, possibly a read error. V and J are TRBV7-7 and TRBJ2-5, with D maybe TRBD1 (5 bases). Matching the DNA end better, TRBJ2-1 makes the J call doubtful. The germline gives CDR1 SSHAT, CDR2 FNYEAQ (reference sequence). The CDR3 runs 13 residues. The CDR3 coding sequence is TGTGCTAGCAGCTTAGGGGAAGGGAATGAGCAGTTCTTC. Its translation is CASSLGEGNEQFF.

This chain links TRBV20-1 with TRBJ2-3, with D possibly TRBD2 on 5 matching bases. In germline, CDR1 is DFQATT, CDR2 SNEGSKA (reference sequence). CDR3 length equals 14 residues. V dropped 8 bases and J dropped 6 bases, with 21 bases sitting between them. CDR3 loop: CSPQAVTSSDTQYF. CDR3 nucleotide sequence: TGCAGTCCTCAAGCGGTCACGTCATCGGATACGCAGTATTTT.

This sequence joins TRBV11-2 and TRBJ2-5; unclear D gene. The CDR3 runs 15 residues. Germline V gene sequence: CDR1 SGHAT, CDR2 FQNNGV. Trimming took 2 bases from V and 5 from J, leaving 15 bases between them. The CDR3 sequence is CASSLPDHLVETQYF. The CDR3 DNA reads as TGTGCCAGCAGCTTACCCGACCACCTCGTGGAGACCCAGTACTTC.